What follows describes a single TCR beta chain. This record belongs to a study of blood T cell repertoires in COVID-19. The overall study: The cDNA or gDNA used as material had been derived from T cells, B-cell-depleted T cells, or PBMCs.

Authors' analysis steps: Amplifying reference gene primers gave estimates of nucleated cell counts. The data were produced by immunoSEQ multiplex PCR, yet TCRdb's version contains in-frame clones alone and is incomplete. V, J and clone size were drawn from that table, and D and trimming were deduced from the DNA. The sample has under 250,000 clones; less than 90% are singletons. Losses at the gene ends were 1 base for V and 5 bases for J; bases not matched to a gene: 12. The germline V gene has CDR1 KGHSH and CDR2 LQKENI. The CDR3 covers 18 residues. This TCR was recovered from a woman in her sixties who had recovered from COVID-19. The sequenced sample consisted of peripheral blood. The genes are TRBV18 and TRBJ2-1; 9 nucleotides align to TRBD1. The CDR3 nucleotides read TGTGCCAGCTCACCACGTGCCTCTCGAGGACAGGGGAACAATGAGCAGTTCTTC. Translation: CASSPRASRGQGNNEQFF.